These T cell receptor beta chains were read from a single sample in a study of cytomegalovirus exposure and HLA in healthy donors. Here immunoSEQ multiplex PCR was the method, and the copy in TCRdb shows in-frame clones only, minus some. The table includes under 90,000 clones, 77% detected once. The sequenced sample was PBMCs. The receptors here all came from a man aged 50 to 60 in good health and CMV-seropositive. The CDR3 runs from the conserved cysteine through the conserved F or W.

V	J	CDR3
TRBV25-1	TRBJ2-1	CASSVAGARDEQFF
TRBV5-1	TRBJ2-7	CASSREGTGYEQYF
TRBV29-1	TRBJ2-1	CSVSGLRKAGEQFF
TRBV9	TRBJ2-3	CASSPGGFDTQYF
TRBV6-4	TRBJ2-5	CASAMTGRETQYF
TRBV16	TRBJ2-6	CASSPQRGWAGANGLTF
TRBV27	TRBJ1-1	CASSRDIALNTEAFF
TRBV11-3	TRBJ2-7	CASSLTASYEQYF
TRBV4-2	TRBJ2-1	CASSQDEEGVSYNEQFF
TRBV15	TRBJ1-2	CATSRANYGYTF
TRBV7-2	TRBJ2-7	CASTLDRAVSYEQYF
TRBV7-9	TRBJ2-7	CASKAGTGNEQYF
TRBV21-1	TRBJ1-5	CASNPGTGALSNQPQHF
TRBV30	TRBJ1-1	CAWAGTGQLSAFF
TRBV20-1	TRBJ2-5	CSTEPQETQYF
TRBV27	TRBJ1-5	CASSLDGGSNQPQHF
TRBV7-3	TRBJ2-1	CASSLSPSGNEQFF
TRBV30	TRBJ1-4	CAWSAPGGSNEKLFF
TRBV11-3	TRBJ2-1	CASSSGNEQFF
TRBV19	TRBJ1-6	CASSDRGRGSPLHF
TRBV2	TRBJ1-1	CASSEEGGEAFF
TRBV9	TRBJ1-1	CASSVGGENTEAFF
TRBV7-3	TRBJ2-2	CASSETIVGTGELFF
TRBV6-5	TRBJ2-7	CASRRGSSYEQYF
TRBV7-3	TRBJ2-7	CASLAHPWLAGVLYEQYF
TRBV6-4	TRBJ2-3	CASSDSPRDTQYF
TRBV11-3	TRBJ2-6	CASSQGASGANGLTF
TRBV7-8	TRBJ1-4	CASSLLRGLQGELFF
TRBV7-8	TRBJ2-7	CASSSRRLALSYEQYF
TRBV6-1	TRBJ1-5	CASSETGGAGQPQHF
TRBV2	TRBJ1-5	CASSEGGGLQPQHF
TRBV7-9	TRBJ2-7	CASSSPGTSAEQYF
TRBV11-2	TRBJ2-7	CASSLVGLAGYEQYF
TRBV15	TRBJ2-3	CATSREAGEGTDTQYF
TRBV28	TRBJ1-4	CASSSPPRGEKLFF
TRBV6-4	TRBJ1-5	CATKGANSNQPQHF
TRBV7-2	TRBJ2-1	CASRPSRDYNEQFF
TRBV6-6	TRBJ1-1	CASTAGQGVSEAFF
TRBV7-2	TRBJ1-3	CASSIQGNSGNTIYF
TRBV5-1	TRBJ2-7	CASSLGQGSYEQYF
TRBV6-5	TRBJ1-2	CASSAVGGGKGYTF
TRBV9	TRBJ2-2	CASSVVPTGGVKTGELFF
TRBV11-1	TRBJ1-2	CASTKNRDSVGSYGYTF
TRBV14	TRBJ2-7	CASSQAIAGIYEQYF
TRBV5-1	TRBJ2-3	CASSQNAGTGEYF
TRBV11-2	TRBJ2-5	CASSLDLQGQETQYF
TRBV4-1	TRBJ2-7	CASSLTGDSSYEQYF
TRBV9	TRBJ2-5	CASSPIAGGVSETQYF
TRBV6-4	TRBJ2-3	CASSDSPGSDTQYF
TRBV2	TRBJ1-1	CASSDGQWAEAFF